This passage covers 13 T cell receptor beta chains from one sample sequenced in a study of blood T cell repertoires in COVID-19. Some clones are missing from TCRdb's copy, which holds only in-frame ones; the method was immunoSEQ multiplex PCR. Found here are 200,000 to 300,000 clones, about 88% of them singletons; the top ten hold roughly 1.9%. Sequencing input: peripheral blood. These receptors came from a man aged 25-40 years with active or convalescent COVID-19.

The CDR3 nucleotides are TGTGCCAGCAGCTTAGATTCAGTGAACACTGAAGCTTTCTTT. Amino acids: CASSLDSVNTEAFF. The J gene is TRBJ1-1, the V gene TRBV11-3; no clear D. Trimming took off 0 bases at V and 0 bases at J, with 5 bases between the two ends. Germline CDR1 is SGHNT and CDR2 is YENEEA. This CDR3 comprises 14 residues.

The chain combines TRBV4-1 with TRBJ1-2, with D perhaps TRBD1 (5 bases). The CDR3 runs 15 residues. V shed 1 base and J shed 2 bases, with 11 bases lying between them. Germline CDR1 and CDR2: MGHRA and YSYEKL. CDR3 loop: CASSQGGTSNYGYTF. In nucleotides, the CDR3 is TGCGCCAGCAGCCAAGGGGGCACGTCGAACTATGGCTACACCTTC.

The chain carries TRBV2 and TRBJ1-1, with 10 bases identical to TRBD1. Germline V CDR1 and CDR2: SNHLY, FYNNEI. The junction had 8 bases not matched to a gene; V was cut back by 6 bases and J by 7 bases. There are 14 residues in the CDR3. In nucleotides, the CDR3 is TGTGCCAGCAGCGATGACGGGACAGGGGTTGAAGCTTTCTTT. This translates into CASSDDGTGVEAFF. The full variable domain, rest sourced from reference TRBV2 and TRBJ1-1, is EPEVTQTPSHQVTQMGQEVILRCVPISNHLYFYWYRQILGQKVEFLVSFYNNEISEKSEIFDDQFSVERPDGSNFTLKIRSTKLEDSAMYFCASSDDGTGVEAFFGQGTRLTVV.

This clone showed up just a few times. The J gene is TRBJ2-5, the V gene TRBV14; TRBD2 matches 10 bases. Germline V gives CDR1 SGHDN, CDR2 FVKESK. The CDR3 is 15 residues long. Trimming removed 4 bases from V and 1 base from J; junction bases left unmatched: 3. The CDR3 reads CASSRGLAAQETQYF. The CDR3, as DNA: TGTGCCAGCAGCCGTGGACTAGCGGCCCAAGAGACCCAGTACTTC.

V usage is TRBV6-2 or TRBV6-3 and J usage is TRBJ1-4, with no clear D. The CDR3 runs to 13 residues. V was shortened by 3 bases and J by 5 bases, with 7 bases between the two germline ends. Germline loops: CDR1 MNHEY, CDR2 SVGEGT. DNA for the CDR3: TGTGCCAGCAGTTATGAGGAGAATGAAAAACTGTTTTTT. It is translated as CASSYEENEKLFF.

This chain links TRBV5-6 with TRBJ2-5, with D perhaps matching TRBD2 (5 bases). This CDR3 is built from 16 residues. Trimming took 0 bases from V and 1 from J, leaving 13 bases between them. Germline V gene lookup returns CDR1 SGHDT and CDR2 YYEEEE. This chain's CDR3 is CASSLVLGQTQETQYF. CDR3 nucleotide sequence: TGTGCCAGCAGCTTGGTACTAGGTCAGACCCAAGAGACCCAGTACTTC.

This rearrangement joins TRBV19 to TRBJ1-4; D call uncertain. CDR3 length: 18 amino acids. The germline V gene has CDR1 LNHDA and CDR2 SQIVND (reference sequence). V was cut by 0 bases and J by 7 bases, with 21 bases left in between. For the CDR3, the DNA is TGTGCCAGTAGTATAGATCGGTCCGGCACGGGGTATTTTGAAAAACTGTTTTTT. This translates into CASSIDRSGTGYFEKLFF.

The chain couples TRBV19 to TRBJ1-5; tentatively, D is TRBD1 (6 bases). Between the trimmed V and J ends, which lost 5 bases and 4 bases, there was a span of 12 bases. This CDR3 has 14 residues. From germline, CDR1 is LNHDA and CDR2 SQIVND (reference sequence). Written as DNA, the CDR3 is TGTGCCAGTAGTCGGACAGAAAAAAATCAGCCCCAGCATTTT. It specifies CASSRTEKNQPQHF.

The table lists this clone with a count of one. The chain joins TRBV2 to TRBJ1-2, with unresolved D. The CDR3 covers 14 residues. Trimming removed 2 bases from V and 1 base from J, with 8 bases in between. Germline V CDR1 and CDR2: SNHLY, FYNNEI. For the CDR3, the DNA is TGTGCCAGCAGTGAAACGAGGAGTAACTATGGCTACACCTTC. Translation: CASSETRSNYGYTF.

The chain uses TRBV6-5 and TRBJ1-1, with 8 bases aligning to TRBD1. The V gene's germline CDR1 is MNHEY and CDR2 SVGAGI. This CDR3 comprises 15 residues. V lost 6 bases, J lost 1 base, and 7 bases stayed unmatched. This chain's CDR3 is CASRSDRGGNTEAFF. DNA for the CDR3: TGTGCCAGCAGATCCGACAGGGGAGGGAACACTGAAGCTTTCTTT.

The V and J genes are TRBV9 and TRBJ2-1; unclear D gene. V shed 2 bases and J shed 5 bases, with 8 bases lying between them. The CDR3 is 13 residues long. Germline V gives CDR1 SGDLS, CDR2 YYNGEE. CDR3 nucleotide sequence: TGTGCCAGCAGCGTTTACCTAAACAATGAGCAGTTCTTC. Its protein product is CASSVYLNNEQFF.

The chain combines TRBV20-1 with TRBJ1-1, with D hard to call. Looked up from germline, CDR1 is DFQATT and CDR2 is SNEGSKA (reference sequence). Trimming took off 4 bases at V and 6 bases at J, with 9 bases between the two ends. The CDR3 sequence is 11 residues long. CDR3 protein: CSATDWSEAFF. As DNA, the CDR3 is TGCAGTGCTACGGACTGGTCTGAAGCTTTCTTT.

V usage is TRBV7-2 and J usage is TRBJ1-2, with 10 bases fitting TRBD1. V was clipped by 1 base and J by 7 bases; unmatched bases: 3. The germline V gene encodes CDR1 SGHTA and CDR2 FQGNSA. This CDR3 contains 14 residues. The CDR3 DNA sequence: TGTGCCAGCAGCTTAGGGGACAGGGGTTTTGGCTACACCTTC. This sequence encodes CASSLGDRGFGYTF.